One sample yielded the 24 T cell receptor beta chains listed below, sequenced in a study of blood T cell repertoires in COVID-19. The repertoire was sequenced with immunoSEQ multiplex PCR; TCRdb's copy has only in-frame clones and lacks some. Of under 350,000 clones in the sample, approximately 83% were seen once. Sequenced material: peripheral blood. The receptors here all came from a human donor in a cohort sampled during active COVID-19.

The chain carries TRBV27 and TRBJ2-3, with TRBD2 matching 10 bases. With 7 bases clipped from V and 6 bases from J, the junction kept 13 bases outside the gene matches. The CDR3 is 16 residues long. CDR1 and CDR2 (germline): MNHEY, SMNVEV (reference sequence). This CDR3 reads CASKGRTSGMRDTQYF. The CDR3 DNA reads TGTGCCAGCAAAGGGAGAACTAGCGGGATGAGGGATACGCAGTATTTT.

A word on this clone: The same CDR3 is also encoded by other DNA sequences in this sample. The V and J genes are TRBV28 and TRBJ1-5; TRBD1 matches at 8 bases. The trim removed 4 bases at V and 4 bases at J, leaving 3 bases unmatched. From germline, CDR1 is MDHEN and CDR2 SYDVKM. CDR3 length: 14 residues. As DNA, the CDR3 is TGTGCCAGCAGTTCAGGGGGCGGAAATCAGCCCCAGCATTTT. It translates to CASSSGGGNQPQHF. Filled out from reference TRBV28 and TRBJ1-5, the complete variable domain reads DVKVTQSSRYLVKRTGEKVFLECVQDMDHENMFWYRQDPGLGLRLIYFSYDVKMKEKGDIPEGYSVSREKKERFSLILESASTNQTSMYLCASSSGGGNQPQHFGDGTRLSIL.

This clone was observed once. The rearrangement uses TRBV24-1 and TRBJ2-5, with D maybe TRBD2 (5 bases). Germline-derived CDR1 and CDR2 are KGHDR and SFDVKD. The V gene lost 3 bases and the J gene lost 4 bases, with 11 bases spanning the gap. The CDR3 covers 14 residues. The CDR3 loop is CATSDGPGRETQYF. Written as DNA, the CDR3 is TGTGCCACCAGTGATGGGCCGGGGAGAGAGACCCAGTACTTC.

The DNA for the CDR3 is TGTGCCAGCGGAGAATGGACGAACACCGGGGAGCTGTTTTTT. Protein product: CASGEWTNTGELFF. The gene calls are TRBV5-6 and TRBJ2-2; D gene uncertain. CDR1 and CDR2 from the germline V gene are SGHDT and YYEEEE. CDR3 length: 14 amino acids. Between the trimmed V and J ends, which lost 7 bases and 0 bases, there was a span of 10 bases.

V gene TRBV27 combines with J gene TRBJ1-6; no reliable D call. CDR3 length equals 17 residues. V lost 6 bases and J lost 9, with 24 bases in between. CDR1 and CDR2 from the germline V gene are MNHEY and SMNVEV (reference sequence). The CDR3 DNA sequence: TGTGCCAGCAGCCTATCGCTAGGCGGGAGGTTCGGTTCACCCCTCCACTTT. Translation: CASSLSLGGRFGSPLHF.

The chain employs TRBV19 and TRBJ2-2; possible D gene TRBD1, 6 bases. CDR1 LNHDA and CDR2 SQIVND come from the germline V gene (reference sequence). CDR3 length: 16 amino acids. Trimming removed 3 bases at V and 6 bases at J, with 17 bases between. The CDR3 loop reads CASSMGAAGNPGELFF. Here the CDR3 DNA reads TGTGCCAGTAGTATGGGGGCGGCGGGTAATCCCGGGGAGCTGTTTTTT.

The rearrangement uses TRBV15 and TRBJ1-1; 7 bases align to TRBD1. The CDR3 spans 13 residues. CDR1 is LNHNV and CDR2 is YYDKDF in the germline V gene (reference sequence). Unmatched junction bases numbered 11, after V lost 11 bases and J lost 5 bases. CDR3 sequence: CASTRTGRTEAFF. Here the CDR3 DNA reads TGTGCCTCCACTCGGACAGGCAGAACTGAAGCTTTCTTT.

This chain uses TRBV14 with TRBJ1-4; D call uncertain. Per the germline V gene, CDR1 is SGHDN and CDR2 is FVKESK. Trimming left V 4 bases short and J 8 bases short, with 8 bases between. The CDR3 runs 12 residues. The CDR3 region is CASSLAGEKLFF. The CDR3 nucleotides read TGTGCCAGCAGCCTCGCGGGAGAAAAACTGTTTTTT.

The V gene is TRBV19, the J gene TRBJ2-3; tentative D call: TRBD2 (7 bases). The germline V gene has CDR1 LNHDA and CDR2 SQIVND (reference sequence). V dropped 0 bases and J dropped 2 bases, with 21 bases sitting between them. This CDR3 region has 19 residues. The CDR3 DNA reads TGTGCCAGTAGTATAGACCCGACAAACTCGGGGGGCTTCACAGATACGCAGTATTTT. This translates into CASSIDPTNSGGFTDTQYF.

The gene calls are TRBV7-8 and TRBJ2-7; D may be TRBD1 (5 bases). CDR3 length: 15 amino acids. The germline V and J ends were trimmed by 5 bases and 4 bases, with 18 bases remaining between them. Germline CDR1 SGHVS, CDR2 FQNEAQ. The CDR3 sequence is CASSLGQSDGYEQYF. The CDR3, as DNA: TGTGCCAGCAGCCTAGGACAATCGGATGGGTACGAGCAGTACTTC.

The CDR3 bases are TGCGCCAGCAGCCAAGAGCCGGGGACAGGGAGCTCTGGGGCCAACGTCCTGACTTTC. This encodes CASSQEPGTGSSGANVLTF. This chain joins TRBV4-3 and TRBJ2-6; TRBD1 matches 9 bases. Germline V gives CDR1 LGHNA, CDR2 YSLEER. V shed 0 bases, J shed 0 bases, and the junction held 6 bases outside the gene matches. The CDR3 contains 19 residues.

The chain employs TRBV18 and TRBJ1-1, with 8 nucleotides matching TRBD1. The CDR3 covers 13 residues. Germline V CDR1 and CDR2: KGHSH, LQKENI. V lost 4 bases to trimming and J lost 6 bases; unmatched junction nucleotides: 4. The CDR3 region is CASSLDRGPEAFF. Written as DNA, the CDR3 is TGTGCCAGCTCACTTGACAGGGGTCCTGAAGCTTTCTTT.

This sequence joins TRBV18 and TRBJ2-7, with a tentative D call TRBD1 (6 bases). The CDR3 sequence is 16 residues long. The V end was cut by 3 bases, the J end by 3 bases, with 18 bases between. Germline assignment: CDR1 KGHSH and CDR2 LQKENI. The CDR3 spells CASSPPQGGTDYEQYF. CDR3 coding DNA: TGTGCCAGCTCACCCCCCCAAGGGGGAACGGACTACGAGCAGTACTTC.

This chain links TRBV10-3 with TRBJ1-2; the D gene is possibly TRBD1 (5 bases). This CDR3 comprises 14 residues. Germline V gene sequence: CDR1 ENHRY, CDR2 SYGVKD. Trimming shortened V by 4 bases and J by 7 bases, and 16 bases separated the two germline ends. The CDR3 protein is CAISVQVLGSGYTF. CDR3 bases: TGTGCCATCAGTGTACAGGTCCTGGGTAGTGGCTACACCTTC.

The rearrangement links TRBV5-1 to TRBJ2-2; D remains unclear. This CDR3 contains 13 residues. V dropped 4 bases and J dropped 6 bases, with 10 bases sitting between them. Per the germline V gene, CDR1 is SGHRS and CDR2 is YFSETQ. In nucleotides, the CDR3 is TGCGCCAGCAGCAGAGACAACTCCGGGGAGCTGTTTTTT. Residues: CASSRDNSGELFF.

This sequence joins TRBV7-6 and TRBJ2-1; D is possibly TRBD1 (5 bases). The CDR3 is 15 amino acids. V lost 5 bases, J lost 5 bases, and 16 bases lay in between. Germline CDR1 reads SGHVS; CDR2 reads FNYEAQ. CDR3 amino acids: CASSPQGRSNNEQFF. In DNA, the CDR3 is TGTGCCAGCAGCCCTCAGGGAAGGTCTAACAATGAGCAGTTCTTC.

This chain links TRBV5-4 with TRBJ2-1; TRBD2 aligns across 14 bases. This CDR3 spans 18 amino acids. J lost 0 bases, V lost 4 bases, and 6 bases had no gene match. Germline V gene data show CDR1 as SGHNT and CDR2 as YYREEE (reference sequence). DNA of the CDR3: TGTGCCAGCAGCGGGACTAGCGGGAGAAAGAGCTCCTACAATGAGCAGTTCTTC. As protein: CASSGTSGRKSSYNEQFF.

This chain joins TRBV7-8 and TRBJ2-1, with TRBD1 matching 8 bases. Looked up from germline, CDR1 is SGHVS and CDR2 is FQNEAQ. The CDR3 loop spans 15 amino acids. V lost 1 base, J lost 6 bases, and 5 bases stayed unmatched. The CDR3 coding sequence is TGTGCCAGCAGCTTAGGGGCCAGGGGGCTCAATGAGCAGTTCTTC. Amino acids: CASSLGARGLNEQFF. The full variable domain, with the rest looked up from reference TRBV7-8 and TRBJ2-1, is GAGVSQSPRYKVAKRGQDVALRCDPISGHVSLFWYQQALGQGPEFLTYFQNEAQLDKSGLPSDRFFAERPEGSVSTLKIQRTQQEDSAVYLCASSLGARGLNEQFFGPGTRLTVL.

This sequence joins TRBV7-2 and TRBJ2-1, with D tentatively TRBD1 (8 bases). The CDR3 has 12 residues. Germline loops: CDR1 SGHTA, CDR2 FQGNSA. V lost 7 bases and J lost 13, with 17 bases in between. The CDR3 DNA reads TGTGCCAGCAACAGGGGGGAGGGCCCTCAGTTCTTC. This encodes CASNRGEGPQFF.

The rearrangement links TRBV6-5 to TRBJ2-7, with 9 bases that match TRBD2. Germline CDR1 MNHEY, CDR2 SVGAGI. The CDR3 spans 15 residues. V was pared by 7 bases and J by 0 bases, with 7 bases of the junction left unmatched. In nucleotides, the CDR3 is TGTGCCAGCATGCCCCTTAGCGGGGGCTCCTACGAGCAGTACTTC. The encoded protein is CASMPLSGGSYEQYF.

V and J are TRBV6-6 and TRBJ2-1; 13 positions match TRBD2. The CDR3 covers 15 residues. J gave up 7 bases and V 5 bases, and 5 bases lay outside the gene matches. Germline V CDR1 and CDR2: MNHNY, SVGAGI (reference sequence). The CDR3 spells CASSRTSGSLNEQFF. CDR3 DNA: TGTGCCAGCAGTCGGACTAGCGGGAGTCTAAATGAGCAGTTCTTC.

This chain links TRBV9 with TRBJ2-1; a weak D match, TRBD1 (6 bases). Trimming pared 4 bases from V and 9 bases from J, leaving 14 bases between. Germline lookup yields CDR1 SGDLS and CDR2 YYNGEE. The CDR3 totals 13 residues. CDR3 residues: CASSPGTLGEQFF. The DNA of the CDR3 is TGTGCCAGCAGCCCCGGGACATTGGGTGAGCAGTTCTTC.

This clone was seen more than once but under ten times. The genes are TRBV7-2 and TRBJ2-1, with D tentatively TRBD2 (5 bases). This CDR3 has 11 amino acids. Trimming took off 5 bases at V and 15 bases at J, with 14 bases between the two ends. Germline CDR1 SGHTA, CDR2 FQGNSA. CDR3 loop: CASSPRTYPFF. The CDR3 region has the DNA TGTGCCAGCAGCCCAAGGACTTATCCGTTCTTC.

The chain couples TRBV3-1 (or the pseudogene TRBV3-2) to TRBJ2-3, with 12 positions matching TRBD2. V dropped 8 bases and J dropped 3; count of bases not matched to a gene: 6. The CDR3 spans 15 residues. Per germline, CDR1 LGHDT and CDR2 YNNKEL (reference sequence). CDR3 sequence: CASRLAGGGTDTQYF. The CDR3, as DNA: TGTGCCAGCCGGCTAGCGGGAGGGGGTACAGATACGCAGTATTTT.